This is a list of T cell receptor beta chains from one sample in a study of blood T cells in healthy people across ages. TCRdb recomputed calls from the 5' RACE reads with MiXCR, one row per CDR3 protein. The table lists hundreds of thousands of distinct CDR3 sequences, more than 25% of them singletons. The sequenced material came from blood. These receptors originate from a woman over 75 in good health. Each CDR3 is given with its conserved first and last residue. The D gene is left open where the match is weak. Some rows mark clone size as missing; the rest say once, few, many or name a class of expanded clone.

V gene,clone size,CDR3 length,D gene,J gene,CDR3 protein,CDR3 DNA
TRBV18,many,12,-,TRBJ2-7,CASSPPGNEQYF,TGTGCCAGCTCACCACCGGGAAACGAGCAGTACTTC
TRBV7-2,many,15,TRBD1,TRBJ1-2,CARKTPGTGNYGYTF,TGTGCCAGGAAGACACCCGGGACAGGGAACTATGGCTACACCTTC
TRBV4-2,few,13,-,TRBJ1-1,CASSQGPETEAFF,TGTGCCAGCAGCCAAGGACCGGAGACTGAAGCTTTCTTT
TRBV7-2,once,17,-,TRBJ2-1,CASSPDRNSLPLNEQFF,TGTGCCAGCAGCCCAGATAGGAACAGCCTCCCCTTGAATGAGCAGTTCTTC
TRBV9,few,15,-,TRBJ1-2,CASSVDNPGTHGYTF,TGTGCCAGCAGCGTAGACAATCCGGGAACCCATGGCTACACCTTC
TRBV12-3/TRBV12-4,many,14,-,TRBJ1-5,CASSLTGPNQPQHF,TGTGCCAGCAGTTTAACAGGACCCAATCAGCCCCAGCATTTT
TRBV5-1,few,20,-,TRBJ2-3,CASSLEGIRGFGLIMDTQYF,TGCGCCAGCAGCTTGGAAGGTATCAGAGGGTTCGGCCTAATTATGGATACGCAGTATTTT
TRBV27,many,14,TRBD1,TRBJ2-7,CASSLIGGAYEQYF,TGTGCCAGCAGTTTAATAGGGGGCGCATACGAGCAGTACTTC
TRBV5-1,-,13,-,TRBJ1-1,CASSPERGEEAFF,TGCGCCAGCAGCCCGGAGAGGGGGGAGGAAGCTTTCTTT
TRBV12-3/TRBV12-4,-,14,-,TRBJ2-2,CASSFETPTGELFF,TGTGCCAGCAGTTTTGAGACCCCGACCGGGGAGCTGTTTTTT
TRBV19,-,15,-,TRBJ2-1,CASSMGRGGYNEQFF,TGTGCCAGTAGTATGGGCAGAGGGGGTTACAATGAGCAGTTCTTC
TRBV20-1,many,17,TRBD2,TRBJ2-3,CSAPDPLAGGSTDTQYF,TGCAGTGCCCCCGACCCGCTAGCGGGGGGCAGCACAGATACGCAGTATTTT
TRBV2,-,17,-,TRBJ1-1,CASRLEQGKSHNTEAFF,TGTGCCAGCCGCCTTGAACAGGGAAAGTCTCATAACACTGAAGCTTTCTTT
TRBV5-1,many,16,TRBD1,TRBJ2-3,CANTHRGQRDTDTQYF,TGCGCCAACACCCACAGGGGGCAACGGGACACAGATACGCAGTATTTT
TRBV5-1,many,14,TRBD1,TRBJ2-1,CASSLGTGGGEQFF,TGCGCCAGCAGCTTGGGGACAGGGGGAGGTGAGCAGTTCTTC
TRBV6-5,-,14,-,TRBJ1-3,CASMRASSGNTIYF,TGTGCCAGCATGCGGGCTAGCTCTGGAAACACCATATATTTT
TRBV28,-,14,-,TRBJ2-5,CATKRRGAQETQYF,TGTGCCACCAAAAGGAGGGGGGCTCAAGAGACCCAGTACTTC
TRBV6-5,-,15,TRBD1,TRBJ1-6,CASSYTGEGNSPLHF,TGTGCCAGCAGCTACACAGGGGAAGGTAATTCACCCCTCCACTTT
TRBV2,few,14,-,TRBJ2-3,CASSEAGRTDTQYF,TGTGCCAGCAGTGAAGCGGGCCGCACAGATACGCAGTATTTT
TRBV7-2,many,15,TRBD2,TRBJ2-7,CASSSSSGGVYEQYF,TGTGCCAGCAGCTCCTCTAGCGGGGGGGTTTACGAGCAGTACTTC
TRBV20-1,many,13,TRBD1,TRBJ2-1,CSARFRTGDEQFF,TGCAGTGCTAGATTCCGGACAGGGGATGAGCAGTTCTTC
TRBV3-1,-,15,TRBD2,TRBJ2-1,CASSPALAVYNEQFF,TGTGCCAGCAGCCCGGCACTAGCGGTATACAATGAGCAGTTCTTC
TRBV6-1,many,13,TRBD1,TRBJ2-7,CATRQGSSYEQYF,TGTGCCACCAGACAGGGGAGCTCCTACGAGCAGTACTTC
TRBV20-1,many,14,-,TRBJ2-5,CSAGREGVGETQYF,TGCAGTGCAGGCAGAGAGGGGGTGGGGGAGACCCAGTACTTC
TRBV7-2,-,13,-,TRBJ2-4,CASSLFSENIQYF,TGTGCCAGCAGCTTATTTTCGGAAAACATTCAGTACTTC
TRBV20-1,many,13,TRBD1,TRBJ2-3,CSARTGQTDTQYF,TGCAGTGCTAGGACAGGGCAGACAGATACGCAGTATTTT
TRBV7-2,-,15,-,TRBJ2-5,CASSLVRAHQETQYF,TGTGCCAGCAGCTTAGTCCGGGCGCACCAAGAGACCCAGTACTTC
TRBV21-1,many,16,-,TRBJ2-1,CASNLPGPSSYNEQFF,TGTGCCAGCAACTTACCAGGTCCTAGCTCCTACAATGAGCAGTTCTTC
TRBV11-2,once,15,TRBD2,TRBJ2-1,CTSSLQRGPYNGQFF,TGTACCAGCAGCTTACAGCGGGGGCCCTACAATGGGCAGTTCTTC
TRBV12-3/TRBV12-4,-,14,-,TRBJ2-2,CASSMYRATGELFF,TGTGCCAGCAGTATGTACAGGGCAACCGGGGAGCTGTTTTTT
TRBV3-1,-,15,TRBD1,TRBJ1-1,CASSQAPGTGTEAFF,TGTGCCAGCAGCCAGGCCCCCGGGACAGGGACTGAAGCTTTCTTT
TRBV6-2/TRBV6-3,many,16,TRBD2,TRBJ2-1,CASSRLTSGGRNEQFF,TGTGCCAGCAGTAGACTGACTAGCGGGGGGCGGAATGAGCAGTTCTTC
TRBV6-2/TRBV6-3,few,15,TRBD1,TRBJ1-4,CASSYGDRAREKLFF,TGTGCCAGCAGTTACGGGGACAGGGCAAGAGAAAAACTGTTTTTT
TRBV5-1,many,16,TRBD2,TRBJ2-5,CASSLSASGGQETQYF,TGCGCCAGCAGCTTGTCGGCTAGCGGGGGCCAAGAGACCCAGTACTTC
TRBV3-1,-,12,-,TRBJ1-1,CASSQGSWEAFF,TGTGCCAGCAGCCAGGGTAGTTGGGAAGCTTTCTTT
TRBV20-1,-,12,-,TRBJ2-3,CSAMKDRDTQYF,TGCAGTGCTATGAAAGACAGGGATACGCAGTATTTT
TRBV20-1,-,15,TRBD2,TRBJ2-3,CSAISAAGRVDTQYF,TGCAGTGCCATTTCGGCGGCTGGGAGGGTAGATACGCAGTATTTT
TRBV6-1,many,14,TRBD2,TRBJ2-1,CASTGTSGGASQFF,TGTGCCAGCACCGGCACTAGCGGGGGGGCCTCGCAGTTCTTC
TRBV5-1,-,15,TRBD2,TRBJ2-1,CASSFDSGGNNEQFF,TGCGCCAGCAGCTTTGACAGCGGGGGGAACAATGAGCAGTTCTTC
TRBV5-1,few,14,-,TRBJ1-4,CASSYWGGDEKLFF,TGCGCCAGCAGCTACTGGGGGGGTGATGAAAAACTGTTTTTT
TRBV4-3,many,17,TRBD1,TRBJ2-1,CASSQEAYRGSYNEQFF,TGCGCCAGCAGCCAAGAGGCCTACAGGGGGTCCTACAATGAGCAGTTCTTC
TRBV5-1,many,16,TRBD2,TRBJ2-1,CASSTLAGTPLDEQFF,TGCGCCAGCAGCACACTAGCGGGGACCCCACTAGATGAGCAGTTCTTC
TRBV3-1,-,17,TRBD2,TRBJ2-3,CASSLPGGGEQVCTQYF,TGTGCCAGCAGCCTCCCGGGAGGGGGGGAACAAGTGTGTACGCAGTATTTT
TRBV6-5,many,15,-,TRBJ2-4,CASSPGGGGKNIQYF,TGTGCCAGCAGTCCGGGCGGAGGGGGCAAAAACATTCAGTACTTC
TRBV29-1,many,11,-,TRBJ1-1,CSVEGVVGAFF,TGCAGCGTTGAAGGTGTAGTGGGAGCTTTCTTT
TRBV7-2,many,14,TRBD1,TRBJ1-2,CASSLTGASSGYTF,TGTGCCAGCAGCTTGACAGGGGCGTCAAGTGGCTACACCTTC
TRBV7-9,-,13,TRBD2,TRBJ2-7,CASSLDTGGEQYF,TGTGCCAGCAGCTTAGATACGGGGGGCGAGCAGTACTTC
TRBV4-3,many,18,TRBD2,TRBJ2-3,CASSQRGPLAGAGDTQYF,TGCGCCAGCAGCCAGAGGGGGCCTCTAGCGGGGGCTGGAGATACGCAGTATTTT